This entry lists 3 T cell receptor beta chains sequenced from one sample in a study of tissue T cells after allogeneic stem cell transplantation. Repertoires were generated with immunoSEQ multiplex PCR, while TCRdb's copy carries only in-frame clones and drops some. The profile shows approximately 17,000 clones, roughly 70% of them singletons. Sequenced: spleen. The receptors derive from a female BALB/c mouse in good health. The mouse line has the MHC haplotype H2-d.

Notes on this clone: Each gene name is a mouse one. The read stops 1 residue short of the end of the CDR3; the missing end is completed from the germline J gene. The chain employs TRBV5 and TRBJ1-1, with unresolved D. With 0 bases removed from V and 4 bases from J, the gap between germline ends came to 6 bases. The CDR3 has 13 residues. Germline CDR1 LGHNA, CDR2 YNLKQL (reference sequence). The CDR3 loop is CASSQDFVTEVFF. CDR3 DNA (partial): TGTGCCAGCAGCCAAGATTTCGTCACAGAAGTCTTC.

With respect to this clone: The listed genes are named as in mouse. With the read ending 1 residue before the CDR3 end, the germline J gene is used to fill in that end. The chain joins TRBV29 to TRBJ2-4; 11 bases align to TRBD1. The length of the CDR3 is 15 residues. The trim removed 7 bases at V and 2 bases at J, leaving 5 bases unmatched. Germline V gene sequence: CDR1 MSHET, CDR2 SYDVDS. CDR3 bases read: TGTGCTAGCAACCGGGACAGGGGGGATCAAAACACCTTGTAC. It is translated as CASNRDRGDQNTLY. From start to end, the CDR3 is CASNRDRGDQNTLYF.

Comment on this clone: The genes and germline here are from mouse. The read ends 1 residue early relative to the CDR3; the germline J gene fills the gap. V is TRBV31 and J is TRBJ2-3; 7 bases map to TRBD2. The CDR3 totals 14 residues. The germline V gene encodes CDR1 GKSSPN and CDR2 SITVG. The V segment lost 3 bases and the J segment 0 bases; nucleotides outside the gene matches: 3. CDR3 amino acids: CAWRIGGSAETLYF. The CDR3 DNA, read in part, is TGTGCCTGGAGAATTGGGGGGAGTGCAGAAACGCTGTAT.